This is a list of T cell receptor beta chains from one sample in a study of beta chain features in type 1 diabetes. The repertoire was sequenced with immunoSEQ multiplex PCR; TCRdb's copy has only in-frame clones and lacks some. The table shows 200,000 to 300,000 clones, with less than 35% occurring only once. The specimen was central memory CD4+ T cells from blood. Source of these receptors: a man between 25 and 39 years old in good health. Each CDR3 is given with its conserved first and last residue. Fields, in order: V gene, D gene, J gene, clone size, CDR3 protein, CDR3 DNA. The D gene is left open where the match is weak. Part of the rows lack a size; the others show once, few, many or a class for expanded clones.

TRBV27,TRBD1,TRBJ2-7,-,CASGDRDRTYEQYF,TGTGCCAGCGGGGACCGGGACAGAACCTACGAGCAGTACTTC
TRBV6-5,-,TRBJ2-5,-,CASRSGETQYF,TGTGCCAGCAGGAGCGGCGAAACCCAGTACTTC
TRBV7-6,-,TRBJ1-1,-,CASSLDGQLEAFF,TGTGCCAGCAGCTTAGACGGACAGCTTGAAGCTTTCTTT
TRBV6-5,-,TRBJ2-3,many,CASSPRGGTTDTQYF,TGTGCCAGCAGTCCACGAGGTGGGACCACAGATACGCAGTATTTT
TRBV6-6,-,TRBJ2-2,-,CASSYEIRTGELFF,TGTGCCAGCAGTTACGAGATTAGGACCGGGGAGCTGTTTTTT
TRBV9,-,TRBJ2-7,-,CASSASNYQQYF,TGTGCCAGCAGCGCCTCTAACTATCAGCAGTACTTC
TRBV30,TRBD1,TRBJ2-7,-,CAWSGDRGPYEQYF,TGTGCCTGGAGTGGCGACAGGGGCCCCTACGAGCAGTACTTC
TRBV29-1,-,TRBJ2-7,-,CSVGPRAYEQYF,TGCAGCGTTGGACCCCGCGCCTACGAGCAGTACTTC
TRBV7-2,-,TRBJ2-3,few,CASSLPQVETQYF,TGTGCCAGCAGCTTACCCCAAGTAGAAACGCAGTATTTT
TRBV30,-,TRBJ1-2,-,CAWSPQRNYGYTF,TGTGCCTGGAGTCCCCAAAGGAACTATGGCTACACCTTC
TRBV5-1,-,TRBJ2-5,few,CASSSPGRTGLETQYF,TGCGCCAGCAGCTCGCCGGGGAGGACCGGGTTAGAGACCCAGTACTTC